Listed below are T cell receptor beta chains from one sample, sequenced in a study of identical twins. TCRdb re-derived calls from the 5' RACE reads in MiXCR, one entry per CDR3 protein. The sample has fewer than 450,000 distinct CDR3 sequences, 9% to 10% seen once. Sequenced material: naive T cells sorted from blood. Source of these receptors: a woman aged 50 to 65 in good health. Both conserved end residues are trimmed from each CDR3. Only some rows state a clone size, as once, few, many or a class for expanded clones.

CDR3 | J | V | length | size
ASSSPIRMSNEQF | TRBJ2-1 | TRBV5-4 | 13 | once
AISGPEDRFRPNEQF | TRBJ2-1 | TRBV10-3 | 15 | few
ASSSGTGGTEAF | TRBJ1-1 | TRBV2 | 12 | -
ASSRGGTGDRNEQF | TRBJ2-1 | TRBV11-3 | 14 | few
ASSYSERAAEQF | TRBJ2-1 | TRBV6-5 | 12 | -
ATSGEGAKNIQY | TRBJ2-4 | TRBV24-1 | 12 | many
ASSPTGFWETQY | TRBJ2-5 | TRBV18 | 12 | -
ASSPGRGVGSYNEQF | TRBJ2-1 | TRBV7-3 | 15 | few
ASSLAGQAGGTDTQY | TRBJ2-3 | TRBV7-2 | 15 | -
ASSWTSGVEQF | TRBJ2-1 | TRBV5-6 | 11 | many
ASTSLGGPGANVLT | TRBJ2-6 | TRBV4-1 | 14 | few
ASSYSIPDGILNTEAF | TRBJ1-1 | TRBV6-5 | 16 | many
ATSDAGDLSYNEQF | TRBJ2-1 | TRBV24-1 | 14 | -
ASSIWTGTGTGELF | TRBJ2-2 | TRBV11-2 | 14 | few
ATEVAGGSDTQY | TRBJ2-3 | TRBV27 | 12 | -
SARPPLDANEQF | TRBJ2-1 | TRBV20-1 | 12 | -
ASSPPGVGNEQF | TRBJ2-1 | TRBV7-7 | 12 | -
SARVRTRYNEQF | TRBJ2-1 | TRBV20-1 | 12 | few
ASSTGLGSTGELF | TRBJ2-2 | TRBV5-4 | 13 | few
ASSHLRVGQETQY | TRBJ2-5 | TRBV5-6 | 13 | -
ASSLVLAGVKDTQY | TRBJ2-3 | TRBV7-9 | 14 | -
SARYGVSYNSPLH | TRBJ1-6 | TRBV20-1 | 13 | -
ASSQDGRGEQY | TRBJ2-7 | TRBV4-1 | 11 | few